This TCR beta chain stems from a study of T cell repertoires in cytomegalovirus infection. Points from the study as a whole: Clonotype analysis showed dominance of the ex vivo response by HLA-C-restricted CMV-specific TCR beta clonotypes.

A remark on this clonotype: Its antigen is not identified.

One entry per CDR3 protein results from TCRdb running MiXCR on the reads. This sample carries about 400,000 distinct CDR3 sequences, nearly 35% of them seen once, and the ten largest clones take 13%. CDR3 size: 22 residues. The germline V gene has CDR1 SGHDT and CDR2 YYEEEE. Trimming took 3 bases from V and 1 from J, leaving 32 bases between them. This sequence was found in a human donor in good health (CMV status not recorded). Some clones in this sample may be carry-over from other donors' samples. This rearrangement joins TRBV5-6 to TRBJ2-4; a possible D gene is TRBD2 (6 bases). This specimen was cultured PBMCs, taken from culture after CMV antigen stimulation. The CDR3 here is CASSWLGLATGDGVWAKNIQYF. CDR3 nucleotides: TGTGCCAGCAGCTGGCTGGGGCTAGCAACGGGGGATGGCGTGTGGGCCAAAAACATTCAGTACTTC.